The TCR beta chain under discussion was sequenced for a study of post-analysis software for immune sequencing data. The CDR3 contains 13 residues. Trimming shortened V by 2 bases and J by 4 bases, and 8 bases separated the two germline ends. Germline V CDR1 and CDR2: SGHVS, FNYEAQ. In regard to this clonotype: Its antigen remains unknown.

Libraries were made from TCR beta cDNA, and they carried unique molecular identifiers. TCRdb reanalysed the PCR reads using MiXCR and keeps one entry per CDR3 protein. The profile shows about 810,000 distinct CDR3 sequences, 53% of them singletons. Notes on the study in general: Under the F measure, samples that were prepared in one batch clustered strongly together. Patients used four to six TRBV segments, including TRBV5-6, TRBV5-1 and TRBV20-1, more often than controls. Comparison with controls showed significantly lower normalized Chao1 diversity in multiple sclerosis patients.

The chain combines TRBV7-6 with TRBJ1-1, with no clear D. The material sequenced was blood. This clonotype was sampled from a girl aged 5-17 years with multiple sclerosis. The CDR3 region is CASSLFWGTEAFF. The CDR3 region has the DNA TGTGCCAGCAGCTTATTCTGGGGCACTGAAGCTTTCTTT.